A single sample is the source of the 21 T cell receptor beta chains below, sequenced in a study of tumor-infiltrating lymphocytes in primary liver carcinoma. TCR beta cDNA was reverse-transcribed from around 0.55 ug of total RNA. The reaction used a constant-region primer and ProtoScript II reverse transcriptase. Sequencing libraries for TCR beta derived from three nested multiplex PCR rounds that used slightly modified ARM-PCR. The two initial PCR rounds, nine to eleven cycles each, used TRBV1-TRBV30 forward and C-beta reverse primers. TCRdb used MiXCR to reprocess the multiplex PCR reads, holding one entry per CDR3 protein. The repertoire consists of roughly 91,000 distinct CDR3 sequences, with about 70% occurring once and the leading ten covering around 8.8%. It was from around 20-30 mg of unsorted bulk tissue that RNA and DNA were co-extracted. Input material: liver tumor tissue from sampling region 5. Sample subset: tumor region T5, tumor centre. The source is a woman aged 55 to 70 with primary liver carcinoma and hepatitis B virus infection.

The chain couples TRBV10-2 to TRBJ2-1; TRBD2 matches at 7 bases. The ends lost 4 bases at V and 7 bases at J; junction bases unmatched: 13. Germline assignment: CDR1 WSHSY and CDR2 SAAADI. The CDR3 runs 16 residues. CDR3 in DNA: TGCGCCAGCAGTGGATTGGTGGGAGGGCCTCGTAATGAGCAGTTCTTC. This gives the protein CASSGLVGGPRNEQFF.

Many counts were recorded for this clonotype. This chain joins TRBV6-5 and TRBJ2-5, with TRBD1 identical over 11 bases. Germline values: CDR1 MNHEY, CDR2 SVGAGI. This CDR3 has 15 residues. The V segment lost 5 bases and the J segment 5 bases; nucleotides outside the gene matches: 7. CDR3 region: CASSDRTGGRETQYF. Here the CDR3 DNA reads TGTGCCAGCAGTGACCGGACAGGGGGCCGGGAGACCCAGTACTTC.

On this clonotype itself: It may be a read error: a sequence one base away is much more abundant. Since the CDR3 does not end with the conserved phenylalanine or tryptophan, this likely comes from a read error. This chain uses TRBV5-6 with TRBJ2-7; 14 positions match TRBD2. Losses at the gene ends were 4 bases for V and 6 bases for J; bases not matched to a gene: 3. The CDR3 contains 14 residues. Per germline, CDR1 SGHDT and CDR2 YYEEEE. The CDR3 region has the DNA TGTGCCAGCAGCAGGACTAGCGGGAGGTCCGAGCAGTACTCC. Translated, it gives CASSRTSGRSEQYS.

This clonotype was detected only once. The junction and the germline gene differ at one end; a read error may be behind it. V is TRBV12-3 or TRBV12-4 and J is TRBJ1-2; D not certain. This CDR3 contains 10 residues. CDR3 in DNA: TGTTCCAGCAGACTGTCTGGTTACACCTTC. Residues: CSSRLSGYTF.

The chain combines TRBV6-2 or TRBV6-3 with TRBJ1-1, with 9 positions matching TRBD1. The V and J ends lost 5 bases and 6 bases, in that order; junction bases with no gene match: 10. The CDR3 sequence is 15 residues long. The V gene's germline CDR1 is MNHEY and CDR2 SVGEGT. The CDR3 loop reads CASSPCDRGFAEAFF. CDR3 DNA: TGTGCCAGCAGTCCCTGTGACAGGGGGTTCGCTGAAGCTTTCTTT.

The chain uses TRBV12-3 or TRBV12-4 and TRBJ2-6; D unclear. Trimming stripped 0 bases from V and 2 bases from J, with 8 bases between. The CDR3 covers 16 residues. CDR3 sequence: CASSLATWTGANVLTF. CDR3 coding DNA: TGTGCCAGCAGTTTAGCGACCTGGACTGGGGCCAACGTCCTGACTTTC.

This clonotype was seen many times. The CDR3 DNA follows: TGTGCCAGCAAGGAGGGTTACAATGAGCAGTTCTTC. Its translation is CASKEGYNEQFF. The rearrangement uses TRBV6-2 or TRBV6-3 and TRBJ2-1; possibly TRBD2 for D (6 bases). CDR3 length equals 12 residues. The ends were cut back, 7 bases at V and 4 bases at J, with 8 bases in the middle. Germline assignment: CDR1 MNHEY and CDR2 SVGEGT.

The chain links TRBV11-2 to TRBJ2-1, with 9 nucleotides matching TRBD1. The CDR3 is made up of 15 amino acids. In germline, CDR1 is SGHAT, CDR2 FQNNGV. V shed 6 bases, J shed 10 bases, and the junction held 13 bases outside the gene matches. Here the CDR3 reads CASRHPDRGGNEQFF. CDR3 nucleotide sequence: TGTGCCAGCAGGCACCCCGACAGGGGGGGGAACGAGCAGTTCTTC.

V gene TRBV5-4 combines with J gene TRBJ2-3; perhaps TRBD1 as D (5 bases). Near its end, the DNA agrees better with TRBJ1-5, so the J call may be wrong. Germline V gives CDR1 SGHNT, CDR2 YYREEE (reference sequence). This CDR3 has 13 amino acids. The CDR3 nucleotides read TGTGCCAGCCAGGGACCTCTGGCAGATACGCAGCATTTT. Residues: CASQGPLADTQHF.

A note on this clonotype: A much larger clone differs from this one at a single base, so this may be a read error. The chain links TRBV6-4 to TRBJ2-1, with TRBD2 identical over 9 bases. Germline V gene sequence: CDR1 MRHNA, CDR2 SNTAGT. The CDR3 sequence is 16 residues long. The CDR3 sequence is CASAILAGAGYNEHFF. CDR3 DNA: TGTGCCAGCGCCATCTTAGCGGGAGCGGGGTACAATGAGCACTTCTTC.

About this clonotype itself: In this CDR3 the conserved last residue, phenylalanine or tryptophan, is missing, so a read error is likely. The gene calls are TRBV5-1 and TRBJ2-1, with 7 bases lining up with TRBD2. J was trimmed by 8 bases and V by 6 bases; bases with no gene match: 14. This CDR3 has 15 residues. Looked up from germline, CDR1 is SGHRS and CDR2 is YFSETQ. CDR3 sequence (DNA): TGCGCCAGCAACTTAGGAGGGAGGGCCTGGGATGAGCAGTTCATC. It yields the protein CASNLGGRAWDEQFI.

Remarks on this clonotype: Given a much more abundant clone one base away, this may be a read error. The chain employs TRBV10-2 and TRBJ2-3; 10 nucleotides line up with TRBD1. The CDR3 contains 15 residues. Germline V CDR1 and CDR2: WSHSY, SAAADI. The CDR3 spells CASTPPDRGGDTQFF. CDR3 in DNA: TGCGCCAGCACCCCACCGGACAGGGGGGGAGATACGCAGTTTTTT.

This clonotype was observed many times. This rearrangement joins TRBV10-3 to TRBJ2-2; 7 bases are a match to TRBD2. The germline gives CDR1 ENHRY, CDR2 SYGVKD. This CDR3 has 16 amino acids. V gave up 6 bases and J gave up 2 bases; unmatched junction bases: 9. The CDR3 DNA sequence: TGTGCCATCAGCCAGCTAGCGGCCCAAAACACCGGGGAGCTGTTTTTT. This encodes CAISQLAAQNTGELFF.

Remarks on this clonotype: A much larger clone differs from this one at a single base, so this may be a read error. Lacking the conserved final phenylalanine or tryptophan, this CDR3 likely reflects a read error. The chain has TRBV7-9 and TRBJ1-1; the match to TRBD1 covers 7 bases. This CDR3 has 13 amino acids. The trim removed 1 base at V and 8 bases at J, leaving 4 bases unmatched. Germline CDR1 is SEHNR and CDR2 is FQNEAQ (reference sequence). Here the CDR3 reads CASSLGQGSEAFL. The CDR3, as DNA: TGTGCCAGCAGCTTAGGACAGGGCTCCGAAGCTTTCTTA.

This clonotype was found many times. The gene calls are TRBV5-1 and TRBJ2-3; 9 bases are a match to TRBD2. The ends lost 3 bases at V and 2 bases at J; junction bases unmatched: 1. Germline loops: CDR1 SGHRS, CDR2 YFSETQ. The CDR3 is made up of 14 amino acids. DNA of the CDR3: TGCGCCAGCAGCTCTAGCGGGGCCACAGATACGCAGTATTTT. Protein: CASSSSGATDTQYF.

There are many counts of this clonotype. The V call is TRBV29-1, the J call TRBJ1-1; D unclear. Between the trimmed V and J ends, which lost 4 bases and 4 bases, there was a span of 13 bases. Germline assignment: CDR1 SQVTM and CDR2 ANQGSEA. CDR3 length: 13 residues. CDR3 sequence: CSVAALAATEAFF. As DNA, the CDR3 is TGCAGCGTTGCGGCCCTAGCGGCCACTGAAGCTTTCTTT.

This clonotype has a handful of counts. The rearrangement joins TRBV5-1 to TRBJ1-2; 7 nucleotides match TRBD1. Trimming took 3 bases from V and 2 from J; bases not matched to a gene: 1. This CDR3 region has 13 residues. CDR1 and CDR2 (germline): SGHRS, YFSETQ. In DNA, the CDR3 is TGCGCCAGCAGCTCGGGACAGAACTATGGCTACACCTTC. It encodes CASSSGQNYGYTF.

About this clonotype: A junction end diverges from the germline sequence, so it may reflect a read error. The rearrangement links TRBV11-2 to TRBJ2-3; 9 nucleotides line up with TRBD2. The CDR3 runs 20 residues. The germline CDR1 and CDR2 sequences are SGHAT and FQNNGV. The CDR3 bases are TGCGCCAGCAGTTTAGATCTAAGTGGGTTAGCGGGAGAAGGGGTAGATACGCAGTATTTT. Translated: CASSLDLSGLAGEGVDTQYF. Filled out from reference TRBV11-2 and TRBJ2-3, the complete variable domain reads EAGVAQSPRYKIIEKRQSVAFWCNPISGHATLYWYQQILGQGPKLLIQFQNNGVVDDSQLPKDRFSAERLKGVDSTLKIQPAKLEDSAVYLCASSLDLSGLAGEGVDTQYFGPGTRLTVL.

This clonotype came up many times. This sequence joins TRBV10-3 and TRBJ1-1, with no clear D. Trimming took off 4 bases at V and 0 bases at J, with 9 bases between the two ends. Germline-derived CDR1 and CDR2 are ENHRY and SYGVKD. The CDR3 is 14 amino acids. CDR3 amino acids: CAISVSGMNTEAFF. The CDR3, as DNA: TGTGCCATCAGTGTCTCGGGGATGAACACTGAAGCTTTCTTT.

CDR3 sequence: CASSPGRGSGDTQYF. The CDR3 region has the DNA TGTGCCAGCAGCCCAGGGCGGGGCAGTGGTGATACGCAGTATTTT. The rearrangement links TRBV7-3 to TRBJ2-3, with TRBD2 as a possible D gene (6 bases). CDR1 is SGHTA and CDR2 is FQGTGA in the germline V gene. The CDR3 totals 15 residues. Trimming pared 5 bases from V and 6 bases from J, leaving 18 bases between.

To note about this clonotype: A read error may produce the germline difference seen at one junction end. V and J are TRBV29-1 and TRBJ2-5; TRBD1 matches 9 bases. This CDR3 comprises 15 residues. Germline CDR1 reads SQVTM; CDR2 reads ANQGSEA. The chain's CDR3 is CSVGSGGQGLEIQYF. Here the CDR3 DNA reads TGCAGCGTTGGTTCTGGGGGACAGGGTCTGGAGATCCAGTACTTC.